Listed here are 30 T cell receptor beta chains from one sample, sequenced in a study of blood T cell repertoires in COVID-19. TCRdb's copy holds only in-frame clones and misses some; the assay was immunoSEQ multiplex PCR. The table has 95,000 to 150,000 clones, roughly 84% seen once. Material for sequencing was PBMCs or T cells enriched from blood (not recorded which). Receptors were obtained from a woman aged 30 to 39 who had recovered from COVID-19.

The CDR3 sequence: CASSYTQGYLDTEAFF. CDR3 nucleotides: TGTGCCAGCAGTTATACCCAGGGATATTTGGACACTGAAGCTTTCTTT. This rearrangement joins TRBV6-2 or TRBV6-3 to TRBJ1-1, with a tentative D call TRBD1 (5 bases). Germline-derived CDR1 and CDR2 are MNHEY and SVGEGT. This CDR3 comprises 16 residues. Trimming left V 3 bases short and J 3 bases short, with 17 bases between.

The chain has TRBV20-1 and TRBJ1-2; D unresolved. V was shortened by 5 bases and J by 8 bases, with 12 bases between the two germline ends. Germline V gene sequence: CDR1 DFQATT, CDR2 SNEGSKA (reference sequence). The CDR3 is made up of 11 amino acids. CDR3: CSAPAGSGYTF. CDR3 in DNA: TGCAGTGCTCCCGCCGGTTCCGGCTACACCTTC.

This clone was detected a few times. V usage is TRBV6-6 and J usage is TRBJ2-1; 7 positions match TRBD2. Per the germline V gene, CDR1 is MNHNY and CDR2 is SVGAGI (reference sequence). Trimming at V came to 4 bases and at J to 4 bases, leaving 10 bases not matched to a gene. The CDR3 spans 16 residues. The CDR3 loop is CASSLKSAGPYNEQFF. The CDR3 DNA reads TGTGCCAGCAGTTTAAAGTCAGCGGGACCGTACAATGAGCAGTTCTTC.

The chain joins TRBV29-1 to TRBJ2-3; 9 nucleotides align to TRBD2. CDR1 and CDR2 from the germline V gene are SQVTM and ANQGSEA. The CDR3 runs 18 residues. With 4 bases clipped from V and 1 base from J, the junction kept 15 bases outside the gene matches. For the CDR3, the DNA is TGCAGCGTTGCTCGGACTAGCGCCGGTCTGCTGGGCACAGATACGCAGTATTTT. Protein: CSVARTSAGLLGTDTQYF.

V and J are TRBV27 and TRBJ2-5, with TRBD2 identical over 8 bases. Germline V CDR1 and CDR2: MNHEY, SMNVEV (reference sequence). The CDR3 is 16 residues long. V was clipped by 7 bases and J by 0 bases; unmatched bases: 10. This chain's CDR3 is CASKGYREGYQETQYF. The CDR3 nucleotides read TGTGCCAGCAAGGGGTACCGGGAGGGGTACCAAGAGACCCAGTACTTC.

This clone was picked up a small number of times. V usage is TRBV2 and J usage is TRBJ2-5; tentatively, D is TRBD2 (5 bases). From germline, CDR1 is SNHLY and CDR2 FYNNEI. Trimming pared 6 bases from V and 2 bases from J, leaving 10 bases between. This CDR3 comprises 13 residues. This CDR3 reads CASSPRTQETQYF. In nucleotides, the CDR3 is TGTGCCAGCAGCCCCAGGACTCAAGAGACCCAGTACTTC.

V gene TRBV7-6 combines with J gene TRBJ1-1, with TRBD1 identical over 8 bases. This CDR3 is 15 amino acids long. Germline V lookup: CDR1 SGHVS, CDR2 FNYEAQ. V shed 5 bases and J 1 base; nucleotides not matched to a gene: 6. In DNA, the CDR3 is TGTGCCAGCAGCAGCAGGGGGCAGGGGAACACTGAAGCTTTCTTT. Translating it yields CASSSRGQGNTEAFF.

CDR3 nucleotides: TGTGCCAGCAGAAAGACAGGGTGGAACACTGAAGCTTTCTTT. This gives the protein CASRKTGWNTEAFF. J is TRBJ1-1 and V is TRBV27; 7 bases agree with TRBD1. The CDR3 sequence is 14 residues long. CDR1 is MNHEY, CDR2 SMNVEV, per germline (reference sequence). J was trimmed by 1 base and V by 6 bases; bases with no gene match: 5.

V usage is TRBV18 and J usage is TRBJ2-2; 14 bases match TRBD2. The CDR3 loop spans 22 amino acids. After removal of 0 bases from V and 1 base from J, the junction contained 13 bases not matched to a gene. The germline gives CDR1 KGHSH, CDR2 LQKENI. For the CDR3, the DNA is TGTGCCAGCTCACCACCGGTCAAAGCTGGGACTAGCGGGAGAGTGAACACCGGGGAGCTGTTTTTT. Protein product: CASSPPVKAGTSGRVNTGELFF.

The chain is built from TRBV7-2 and TRBJ2-1; 9 bases fit TRBD2. Germline-derived CDR1 and CDR2 are SGHTA and FQGNSA. CDR3 length equals 15 residues. Trimming removed 0 bases from V and 4 bases from J; junction bases left unmatched: 1. This chain's CDR3 is CASSLASGGYNEQFF. The CDR3 DNA is TGTGCCAGCAGCTTAGCCAGCGGGGGGTACAATGAGCAGTTCTTC.

This chain connects TRBV2 to TRBJ2-3; D perhaps matches TRBD2 (6 bases). CDR3 size: 12 residues. The V gene lost 3 bases and the J gene lost 5 bases, with 6 bases spanning the gap. Germline values: CDR1 SNHLY, CDR2 FYNNEI. DNA for the CDR3: TGTGCCAGCAGTGAGGGACTAGATACGCAGTATTTT. Translation: CASSEGLDTQYF.

CDR3 coding DNA: TGTGCCAGCAGTTGGGGACAGGGGAGACACGAGCAGTACTTC. The encoded protein is CASSWGQGRHEQYF. V and J are TRBV6-5 and TRBJ2-7, with 10 bases fitting TRBD1. V gave up 4 bases and J gave up 5 bases; unmatched junction bases: 5. CDR1 MNHEY and CDR2 SVGAGI come from the germline V gene. CDR3 length equals 14 residues.

V and J are TRBV2 and TRBJ2-2, with 10 positions matching TRBD1. The CDR3 totals 16 residues. Trimming took 1 base from V and 5 from J; bases not matched to a gene: 4. Germline V gene lookup returns CDR1 SNHLY and CDR2 FYNNEI. Written as DNA, the CDR3 is TGTGCCAGCAGTGAAGAAGGGACAGGGGCGACCGGGGAGCTGTTTTTT. Translated: CASSEEGTGATGELFF.

The chain carries TRBV7-9 and TRBJ2-3; 7 bases match TRBD1. Looked up from germline, CDR1 is SEHNR and CDR2 is FQNEAQ (reference sequence). The CDR3 loop spans 16 amino acids. The ends lost 5 bases at V and 3 bases at J; junction bases unmatched: 11. CDR3 in amino acids: CASSLWGQTRTDTQYF. CDR3 DNA: TGTGCCAGCAGCCTCTGGGGACAGACCAGGACAGATACGCAGTATTTT.

CDR3 amino acids: CASSVPGLIGKGGELFF. CDR3 in DNA: TGTGCCAGCAGTGTCCCGGGACTAATAGGGAAAGGCGGGGAGCTGTTTTTT. The V and J genes are TRBV6-1 and TRBJ2-2, with 7 bases that match TRBD2. The CDR3 is 17 residues long. Germline-derived CDR1 and CDR2 are MNHNS and SASEGT. The ends lost 4 bases at V and 7 bases at J; junction bases unmatched: 15.

V and J are TRBV9 and TRBJ2-7; 11 bases map to TRBD2. The CDR3 is made up of 16 amino acids. The V and J ends lost 0 bases and 3 bases, in that order; junction bases with no gene match: 5. The germline V gene encodes CDR1 SGDLS and CDR2 YYNGEE. Written as DNA, the CDR3 is TGTGCCAGCAGCGTAGCTTCACTAGCGGGAGTCTACGAGCAGTACTTC. This gives the protein CASSVASLAGVYEQYF.

The rearrangement joins TRBV4-2 to TRBJ2-5, with 8 bases aligning to TRBD2. The CDR3 loop spans 16 amino acids. Germline CDR1 and CDR2: LGHNA and YNFKEQ. Unmatched junction bases numbered 9, after V lost 1 base and J lost 5 bases. CDR3 coding DNA: TGTGCCAGCAGCCAAGCAGCGGGAGCCGGGGGGGAGACCCAGTACTTC. Protein sequence: CASSQAAGAGGETQYF.

This chain joins TRBV19 and TRBJ2-2; 7 bases align to TRBD1. Germline V lookup: CDR1 LNHDA, CDR2 SQIVND (reference sequence). There are 16 residues in the CDR3. CDR3 nucleotide sequence: TGTGATACCCCCGCCGACAGGGCGGTGAACACCGGGGAGCTGTTTTTT. Translated, it gives CDTPADRAVNTGELFF.

V gene TRBV5-6 combines with J gene TRBJ1-5, with 7 bases lining up with TRBD1. Germline CDR1 and CDR2: SGHDT and YYEEEE. The CDR3 has 15 amino acids. Trimming at V came to 1 base and at J to 4 bases, leaving 5 bases not matched to a gene. CDR3 region: CASSLTGDFNQPQHF. DNA for the CDR3: TGTGCCAGCAGCTTGACAGGGGACTTTAATCAGCCCCAGCATTTT. Supplemented by reference TRBV5-6 and TRBJ1-5, the full variable domain reads DAGVTQSPTHLIKTRGQQVTLRCSPKSGHDTVSWYQQALGQGPQFIFQYYEEEERQRGNFPDRFSGHQFPNYSSELNVNALLLGDSALYLCASSLTGDFNQPQHFGDGTRLSIL.

As concerns this clone: A junction boundary mismatches the germline segment, possibly from a read error. The chain is built from TRBV30 and TRBJ2-7, with TRBD2 matching over 10 bases. Germline CDR1 is GTSNPN and CDR2 is SVGIG (reference sequence). There are 14 residues in the CDR3. The chain's CDR3 is CAWSAPTSGYGQYF. Here the CDR3 DNA reads TGTGCCTGGAGTGCCCCGACTAGCGGGTACGGGCAGTACTTC.

The chain carries TRBV23-1 and TRBJ1-4; 9 nucleotides line up with TRBD1. TRBV23-1 is treated as an ORF (open reading frame) with a function not yet certain. This CDR3 has 15 residues. The V gene end was trimmed by 1 base and the J gene end by 8 bases; junction bases not matched to a gene: 5. As DNA, the CDR3 is TGCGCCAGCAGTCAATGGGGACAGGGCTACGAAAAACTGTTTTTT. This translates into CASSQWGQGYEKLFF.

This clone has a single count. CDR3 in amino acids: CASSFLGSGEKLFF. CDR3 bases: TGTGCCAGCAGTTTCCTAGGATCGGGTGAAAAACTGTTTTTT. The chain links TRBV28 to TRBJ1-4; the D is unclear. Per germline, CDR1 MDHEN and CDR2 SYDVKM. The CDR3 contains 14 residues. Trimming left V 3 bases short and J 7 bases short, with 12 bases between.

The chain couples TRBV4-2 to TRBJ2-1; 10 positions match TRBD2. V was pared by 2 bases and J by 3 bases, with 1 base of the junction left unmatched. CDR3 length: 15 amino acids. Germline assignment: CDR1 LGHNA and CDR2 YNFKEQ. The CDR3 DNA sequence: TGTGCCAGCAGCCAACGACTAGCGGGCTACAATGAGCAGTTCTTC. Translation: CASSQRLAGYNEQFF.

The gene calls are TRBV15 and TRBJ2-7; 12 bases map to TRBD2. Germline values: CDR1 LNHNV, CDR2 YYDKDF (reference sequence). The CDR3 is made up of 16 amino acids. The V gene end was trimmed by 0 bases and the J gene end by 7 bases; junction bases not matched to a gene: 7. The CDR3 protein is CATSRDGLAGTGEQYF. CDR3 bases: TGTGCCACCAGCAGAGATGGACTAGCGGGAACGGGTGAGCAGTACTTC.

This rearrangement joins TRBV5-1 to TRBJ1-2, with 9 bases aligning to TRBD1. The CDR3 totals 15 residues. V was clipped by 0 bases and J by 2 bases; unmatched bases: 2. Germline CDR1 is SGHRS and CDR2 is YFSETQ. CDR3 nucleotides: TGCGCCAGCAGCTTGGAAGGGACAGGGAACTATGGCTACACCTTC. It codes for CASSLEGTGNYGYTF.

This rearrangement joins TRBV5-1 to TRBJ2-1, with TRBD2 matching over 14 bases. This CDR3 region has 20 residues. V shed 4 bases and J 4 bases; nucleotides not matched to a gene: 16. Germline assignment: CDR1 SGHRS and CDR2 YFSETQ. The CDR3 DNA sequence: TGCGCCAGCAGCCCCCTGACAGAAAGGTGGACTAGCGGGAGGTACAATGAGCAGTTCTTC. This translates into CASSPLTERWTSGRYNEQFF.

This rearrangement joins TRBV3-1 (or the pseudogene TRBV3-2) to TRBJ2-5; 7 nucleotides align to TRBD1. Losses at the gene ends were 0 bases for V and 5 bases for J; bases not matched to a gene: 6. Germline CDR1 LGHDT, CDR2 YNNKEL (reference sequence). This CDR3 has 15 residues. CDR3 in DNA: TGTGCCAGCAGCCAAGAACAGGGGACGGGGGAGACCCAGTACTTC. It specifies CASSQEQGTGETQYF.

The gene calls are TRBV3-1 (or the pseudogene TRBV3-2) and TRBJ1-1; 7 nucleotides agree with TRBD1. CDR3 size: 14 residues. Unmatched junction bases numbered 3, after V lost 4 bases and J lost 1 base. Germline V gene data show CDR1 as LGHDT and CDR2 as YNNKEL (reference sequence). The CDR3 DNA follows: TGTGCCAGCAGCCCCCGGACAGGGAACACTGAAGCTTTCTTT. As protein: CASSPRTGNTEAFF.

This clone has a single count. This chain links TRBV5-1 with TRBJ1-2; 9 positions agree with TRBD1. There are 12 residues in the CDR3. The trim removed 4 bases at V and 8 bases at J, leaving 3 bases unmatched. Germline-derived CDR1 and CDR2 are SGHRS and YFSETQ. In DNA form, the CDR3 reads TGCGCCAGCAGCGTTACAGGGGGCGGCTACACCTTC. It is translated as CASSVTGGGYTF.

The chain has TRBV5-4 and TRBJ2-3; no clear D gene. Deletions cut 0 bases from V and 2 bases from J, with 4 bases between. CDR1 is SGHNT and CDR2 is YYREEE in the germline V gene (reference sequence). CDR3 size: 13 residues. The chain's CDR3 is CASSLGHTDTQYF. In DNA form, the CDR3 reads TGTGCCAGCAGCTTGGGACACACAGATACGCAGTATTTT.